This is a list of T cell receptor beta chains from one sample in a study of blood T cell repertoires in COVID-19. The assay was immunoSEQ multiplex PCR, and TCRdb's table has in-frame clones only and misses some. The sample carries approximately 200,000 clones, 70% to 90% recorded once. The sequenced sample was PBMCs or T cells enriched from blood (not recorded which). The receptors originated from a man aged 30 to 39 who had recovered from COVID-19. The CDR3 runs from the conserved cysteine through the conserved F or W. Each record gives: D gene, clone size, V gene, J gene, CDR3 DNA, CDR3 protein. D genes are given only for firm matches. Rows may omit the clone size; those that give it use once, few, many or a size class.

NA	NA	TRBV19	TRBJ1-1	TGTGCCAGTAGCGATATTTACGGCACTGAAGCTTTCTTT	CASSDIYGTEAFF
NA	NA	TRBV18	TRBJ2-1	TGTGCCAGCTCACCACCAGAGAATGAGCAGTTCTTC	CASSPPENEQFF
NA	NA	TRBV5-1	TRBJ2-7	TGCGCCAGCAGCGGGGGCAGCAGCCACCTCCCTACCTACGAGCAGTACTTC	CASSGGSSHLPTYEQYF
NA	NA	TRBV9	TRBJ2-5	TGTGCCAGCAGCGTAGTCAGCGGGTTCCAAGAGACCCAGTACTTC	CASSVVSGFQETQYF
NA	NA	TRBV28	TRBJ1-2	TGTGCCAGCAGTTGGGGATGGGGGGGGGCGGGCTACACCTTC	CASSWGWGGAGYTF
NA	NA	TRBV4-1	TRBJ2-5	TGCGCCAGCAGCCAAAACAGTACCCAGTACTTC	CASSQNSTQYF
NA	NA	TRBV5-4	TRBJ2-3	TGTGCCAGCAGCTTGGGGTTTGTCGCGCGAGATACGCAGTATTTT	CASSLGFVARDTQYF
TRBD1	NA	TRBV7-9	TRBJ2-1	TGTGCCAGCAGCCTCGGACAGGGTGCCGATTTGGAGCAGTTCTTC	CASSLGQGADLEQFF
NA	NA	TRBV3-1/TRBV3-2	TRBJ2-3	TGTGCCAGCAGCCCCCTAGGCCCGGCCAGCACAGATACGCAGTATTTT	CASSPLGPASTDTQYF
NA	NA	TRBV6-2/TRBV6-3	TRBJ2-7	TGTGCCAGCAGTTCTAACCACGCCCGCGGGACCTACGAGCAGTACTTC	CASSSNHARGTYEQYF
NA	NA	TRBV27	TRBJ2-2	TGTGCCAGCAGTTTAGCGGCAGGGTGGGGCGGGGAGCTGTTTTTT	CASSLAAGWGGELFF
NA	NA	TRBV30	TRBJ2-7	TGTGCCGGGTCCAGGGGCCACGAGCAGTACTTC	CAGSRGHEQYF
TRBD1	NA	TRBV20-1	TRBJ1-4	TGCAGTGCTCGTGGACAGGGGTCGACTAATGAAAAACTGTTTTTT	CSARGQGSTNEKLFF
TRBD2	NA	TRBV5-1	TRBJ2-2	TGCGCCAGCAAAACAAAGCCCGCAACGGGGGGGCTTTCGAGCACCGGGGAGCTGTTTTTT	CASKTKPATGGLSSTGELFF
TRBD2	NA	TRBV5-1	TRBJ2-1	TGCGCCAGCAGCCTGCTAGCGGGAGATGAGCAGTTCTTC	CASSLLAGDEQFF
NA	few	TRBV2	TRBJ2-1	TGTGCCAGCAGCCCGGGACTTGCGCAGTTCTTC	CASSPGLAQFF
NA	NA	TRBV28	TRBJ1-4	TGTGCCAGCAGCGGATGGGGGGATGGTAATGAAAAACTGTTTTTT	CASSGWGDGNEKLFF
NA	NA	TRBV3-1/TRBV3-2	TRBJ2-1	TGTGCCAGCAGCCAAGAATGGCTAGCAGTGCAGTTCTTC	CASSQEWLAVQFF
NA	NA	TRBV18	TRBJ2-3	TGTGCCAGCTCTCCGGGATGGGATACGCAGTATTTT	CASSPGWDTQYF
NA	NA	TRBV27	TRBJ1-2	TGTGCCATCCGAAAAGGGGGGGGCGGTTCCTATGGCTACACCTTC	CAIRKGGGGSYGYTF
NA	NA	TRBV19	TRBJ1-6	TGTGCCAGTAGACAGGTAGATAATTCACCCCTCCACTTT	CASRQVDNSPLHF
TRBD1	NA	TRBV6-5	TRBJ2-7	TGTGCCAGCAGCCATAGGACAGGGCCCACCTACGAGCAGTACTTC	CASSHRTGPTYEQYF
TRBD1	NA	TRBV10-3	TRBJ1-3	TGTGCCATCAGCTTCACAGGGGACCGAAACACCATATATTTT	CAISFTGDRNTIYF
TRBD1	NA	TRBV30	TRBJ2-2	TGTGCCTGGAGTGACGAGGGACAGCGAAACACCGGGGAGCTGTTTTTT	CAWSDEGQRNTGELFF
NA	NA	TRBV7-2	TRBJ1-6	TGTGCCAGCAGCCCCGGACTGGGCTATTCACCCCTCCACTTT	CASSPGLGYSPLHF
TRBD1	once	TRBV28	TRBJ1-1	TGTGCCAGCAGCCGGGGAGGGACAGGGTCTACTGAAGCTTTCTTT	CASSRGGTGSTEAFF
TRBD1	NA	TRBV7-2	TRBJ1-5	TGTGCCAGCAGCTTGTCACAGGGGGTTCAGCCCCAGCATTTT	CASSLSQGVQPQHF
NA	NA	TRBV28	TRBJ2-7	TGTGCCAGCAGGCAGGGGCTTCCCACCATTACCACCTACGAGCAGTACTTC	CASRQGLPTITTYEQYF
NA	NA	TRBV5-1	TRBJ1-6	TGCGCCAGCAGTTCCGGGACCGCGGGATCACCCCTCCACTTT	CASSSGTAGSPLHF
NA	NA	TRBV30	TRBJ2-7	TGTGCCTGGGGTACAGGGGGCGGGGGGTGGAAGTACTTC	CAWGTGGGGWKYF
TRBD1	once	TRBV5-1	TRBJ1-5	TGCGCCAGCAGCGAGGGACAGGGCAATCAGCCCCAGCATTTT	CASSEGQGNQPQHF
NA	few	TRBV3-1/TRBV3-2	TRBJ1-1	TGTGCCAGCAGCCAAGATGCCCGGGGCACTGAAGCTTTCTTT	CASSQDARGTEAFF
TRBD1	NA	TRBV27	TRBJ1-1	TGTGCCAGCAGTCACCAGGGGGCGTACACTGAAGCTTTCTTT	CASSHQGAYTEAFF
TRBD2	NA	TRBV27	TRBJ2-3	TGTGCCAGCAGTTATCCTAGCGGGACCTCCTATGGTACGCAGTATTTT	CASSYPSGTSYGTQYF
TRBD1	NA	TRBV18	TRBJ1-4	TGTGCCAGCTCCCCGAAAGGGGGCGCGCCAACTAATGAAAAACTGTTTTTT	CASSPKGGAPTNEKLFF
NA	NA	TRBV7-2	TRBJ1-5	TGTGCCAGCAGCTCCCACGACAGTGGCCCTGGCAATCAGCCCCAGCATTTT	CASSSHDSGPGNQPQHF
NA	NA	TRBV30	TRBJ1-6	TGTGCCTGGAGGCAGGCTCGGAATTCACCCCTCCACTTT	CAWRQARNSPLHF
NA	NA	TRBV28	TRBJ2-7	TGTGCCACCAAAACGCGGGGCACCTACGAGCAGTACTTC	CATKTRGTYEQYF
NA	NA	TRBV11-2	TRBJ2-7	TGTGCCAGCAGCTTTGGGTCTAGCATCGAGCAGTACTTC	CASSFGSSIEQYF
NA	NA	TRBV6-5	TRBJ2-6	TGTGCCAGCAGTTACGGCAGCTCTGGGGCCAACGTCCTGACTTTC	CASSYGSSGANVLTF
NA	NA	TRBV2	TRBJ1-6	TGTGCCAGCAGTGAAGACGGGTACCGGGAATCACCCCTCCACTTT	CASSEDGYRESPLHF
NA	NA	TRBV3-1/TRBV3-2	TRBJ1-4	TGTGCCAGCAGCCCCCGGACGGATCGGGGAGGTTCAACTAATGAAAAACTGTTTTTT	CASSPRTDRGGSTNEKLFF
TRBD1	NA	TRBV5-1	TRBJ2-3	TGCGCCACCCGGGCCTTTCCGGGACAGCTGGATACGCAGTATTTT	CATRAFPGQLDTQYF
TRBD1	NA	TRBV5-4	TRBJ1-2	TGTGCCAGCAGCCCCGACGTAACGCCCGGGACAGGGGGCTATGGCTACACCTTC	CASSPDVTPGTGGYGYTF
TRBD2	NA	TRBV3-1/TRBV3-2	TRBJ2-3	TGTGCCAGCAGCCATACCCTAGCGGGAGGGACCACAGATACGCAGTATTTT	CASSHTLAGGTTDTQYF
NA	NA	TRBV6-5	TRBJ2-7	TGTGCCAGCAGTTACTTCTGGGGGGAATACGAGCAGTACTTC	CASSYFWGEYEQYF
NA	NA	TRBV18	TRBJ2-6	TGTGCCAGCTCACTCGGTCGGACAGTTTTCAGCTCTGGGGCCAACGTCCTGACTTTC	CASSLGRTVFSSGANVLTF
TRBD1	few	TRBV5-1	TRBJ2-5	TGCGCCAGCAGCTTGGGACAGGGGCTGGAGACCCAGTACTTC	CASSLGQGLETQYF
NA	NA	TRBV7-4	TRBJ1-2	TGTGCCAGCAGCCCCAATACGGGGGGCTTGAATGGCTACACCTTC	CASSPNTGGLNGYTF
NA	NA	TRBV11-2	TRBJ2-1	TGTGCCAGCAGCTTAGGAGGCGGGAACTACAATGAGCAGTTCTTC	CASSLGGGNYNEQFF
TRBD2	NA	TRBV9	TRBJ2-7	TGTGCCAGCAGCGTAGGAGGCGGGAGCACCTACGAGCAGTACTTC	CASSVGGGSTYEQYF
TRBD2	once	TRBV5-4	TRBJ2-7	TGTGCCAGCAGCCAGGGGACTAGCGGGAGCTCCTACGAGCAGTACTTC	CASSQGTSGSSYEQYF
NA	once	TRBV10-1	TRBJ2-2	TGCGCCAGCAGTCCTCCCGGGTTCCCGGAGGTGTTTTTT	CASSPPGFPEVFF